A selection of T cell receptor beta chains follows, all from one sample in a study of blood T cell repertoires in COVID-19. The data were produced by immunoSEQ multiplex PCR, yet TCRdb's version contains in-frame clones alone and is incomplete. The sample lists about 300,000 clones; about four fifths were seen once. Sequenced input: peripheral blood. These TCRs come from a woman aged 45-59 years who had recovered from COVID-19. Each CDR3 is given with its conserved first and last residue. The order of the fields is CDR3 protein, CDR3 DNA, J gene, D gene, clone size, V gene. A D gene is named only where the DNA matches it firmly. Only part of the rows carry a size: once, few, many, or a class if the clone is expanded.

CAWRLSGGYNEQFF,TGTGCCTGGAGACTTAGCGGGGGCTACAATGAGCAGTTCTTC,TRBJ2-1,TRBD2,once,TRBV30
CASTFNGAYEQYF,TGTGCCAGCACCTTTAACGGGGCCTACGAGCAGTACTTC,TRBJ2-7,NA,NA,TRBV6-5
CASSQDGAGGPTDTQYF,TGTGCCAGCAGCCAAGACGGAGCGGGGGGGCCAACAGATACGCAGTATTTT,TRBJ2-3,TRBD2,NA,TRBV4-2
CASSPTRENFGGYTF,TGTGCCAGCTCACCCACGAGGGAAAATTTTGGTGGCTACACCTTC,TRBJ1-2,NA,NA,TRBV18
CASSLNLEIGQDSTNEKLFF,TGTGCCAGCAGTCTAAACCTCGAAATTGGACAGGATTCAACTAATGAAAAACTGTTTTTT,TRBJ1-4,TRBD1,NA,TRBV28
CASSELGLAGGKNTGELFF,TGTGCCAGCAGTGAGTTGGGACTAGCGGGGGGAAAGAACACCGGGGAGCTGTTTTTT,TRBJ2-2,TRBD2,once,TRBV2
CASRGVLTGGGAFF,TGTGCCAGCAGAGGGGTTTTGACAGGGGGCGGGGCTTTCTTT,TRBJ1-1,TRBD1,NA,TRBV7-9
CASSYGAQGRLFF,TGTGCCAGCAGTTACGGAGCACAGGGGCGACTGTTTTTT,TRBJ1-4,TRBD1,NA,TRBV6-6
CASSPSGDTGELFF,TGTGCCAGCAGCCCCAGCGGGGACACCGGGGAGCTGTTTTTT,TRBJ2-2,TRBD2,NA,TRBV9
CASSPYGQSSGNTIYF,TGTGCCAGCAGTCCTTACGGACAGAGCTCTGGAAACACCATATATTTT,TRBJ1-3,NA,NA,TRBV9
CASSLTGSSSYNEQFF,TGTGCCAGCAGCTTGACCGGGAGTTCCTCCTACAATGAGCAGTTCTTC,TRBJ2-1,NA,NA,TRBV7-2
CASRWDRVTSPLHF,TGTGCCAGCAGGTGGGACAGGGTAACTTCACCCCTCCACTTT,TRBJ1-6,TRBD1,NA,TRBV28
CATSAHSGGAPTSTDTQYF,TGTGCCACCAGTGCCCATAGCGGGGGGGCCCCCACTAGCACAGATACGCAGTATTTT,TRBJ2-3,TRBD2,NA,TRBV24-1
CASSPRWTGVFGANVLTF,TGTGCCAGCAGCCCTCGGTGGACAGGGGTTTTTGGGGCCAACGTCCTGACTTTC,TRBJ2-6,TRBD1,NA,TRBV6-2/TRBV6-3
CASSPRLQSNSEVEQFF,TGTGCCAGCAGCCCCCGGCTACAGAGTAATAGCGAGGTTGAGCAGTTCTTC,TRBJ2-1,NA,NA,TRBV4-2
CASSLSSRVGANVLTF,TGTGCCAGCAGCTTATCGTCGAGGGTTGGGGCCAACGTCCTGACTTTC,TRBJ2-6,NA,NA,TRBV7-9
CASSEDPDRGGHF,TGTGCCAGCAGTGAAGATCCCGACAGGGGCGGGCATTTT,TRBJ1-5,TRBD1,NA,TRBV6-1